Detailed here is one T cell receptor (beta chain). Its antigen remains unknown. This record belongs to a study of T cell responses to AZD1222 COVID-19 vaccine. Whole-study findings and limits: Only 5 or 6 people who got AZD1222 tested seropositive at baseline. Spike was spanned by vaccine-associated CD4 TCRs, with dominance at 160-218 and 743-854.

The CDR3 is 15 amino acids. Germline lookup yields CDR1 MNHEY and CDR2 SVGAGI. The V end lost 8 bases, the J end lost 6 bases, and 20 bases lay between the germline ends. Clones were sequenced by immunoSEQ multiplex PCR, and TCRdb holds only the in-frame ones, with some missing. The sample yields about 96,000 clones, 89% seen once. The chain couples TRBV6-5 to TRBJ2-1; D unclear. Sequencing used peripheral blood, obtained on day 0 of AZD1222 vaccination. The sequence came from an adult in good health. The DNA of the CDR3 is TGTGCCAGCCAGACGACTGTGTCCTCCATCAATGAGCAGTTCTTC. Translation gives CASQTTVSSINEQFF.